The source of this T cell receptor (beta chain) is a study of early stage breast cancer tumors. The repertoire was sequenced with immunoSEQ multiplex PCR; TCRdb's copy has only in-frame clones and lacks some. The sample gives around 4,500 clones, 65% to 80% of which show up once; 26% is in the top ten. The CDR3 contains 18 residues. V gave up 5 bases and J gave up 1 base, with 24 bases separating them. The germline V gene encodes CDR1 SEHNR and CDR2 FQNEAQ (reference sequence). The chain joins TRBV7-9 to TRBJ2-7; D might be TRBD2 (5 bases). The sample comprised normal breast tissue next to the tumor. The sequence came from a person aged 60 to 70 with breast cancer. CDR3 nucleotide sequence: TGTGCCAGCAGCCCAGAGCCAGGAGGCAGACATATATCCTACGAGCAGTACTTC. Its translation is CASSPEPGGRHISYEQYF.